The 25 T cell receptor beta chains listed next were all sequenced from one sample in a study of cytomegalovirus exposure and HLA in healthy donors. A multiplex PCR was run with 60 Vbeta primers and 13 Jbeta primers. The method was immunoSEQ multiplex PCR; TCRdb's version includes in-frame clones alone and lacks a portion of them. The sample consists of some 150,000 clones, 74% of them appearing once. The sample was PBMCs. Receptors originate from a man aged 30-40 years in good health and CMV-seronegative.

The chain links TRBV9 to TRBJ2-3; D is possibly TRBD2 (5 bases). Germline values: CDR1 SGDLS, CDR2 YYNGEE. CDR3 length equals 15 residues. Trimming removed 1 base from V and 1 base from J, with 10 bases in between. The CDR3: CASSVSRGGTDTQYF. The CDR3 DNA sequence: TGTGCCAGCAGCGTATCTCGGGGTGGCACAGATACGCAGTATTTT.

This clone is medium-sized within its sample. Here the CDR3 DNA reads TGTGCCAGCAGCCCCAGGGTAGTTAGCAATCAGCCCCAGCATTTT. Translation gives CASSPRVVSNQPQHF. The chain couples TRBV28 to TRBJ1-5; D perhaps matches TRBD1 (5 bases). This CDR3 is built from 15 residues. V lost 6 bases and J 0 bases, leaving 12 bases between the germline ends. The germline gives CDR1 MDHEN, CDR2 SYDVKM.

The V call is TRBV5-6, the J call TRBJ1-2; 7 bases are shared with TRBD1. CDR3 length equals 13 residues. Germline V gene sequence: CDR1 SGHDT, CDR2 YYEEEE. Germline trimming cut 3 bases from V and 5 bases from J; bases unmatched to any gene: 4. In nucleotides, the CDR3 is TGTGCCAGCAGCTCACAGGGGCGTTATGGCTACACCTTC. Translation gives CASSSQGRYGYTF.

The sample holds a few counts of this clone. The chain is built from TRBV4-3 and TRBJ2-1, with D unresolved. Trimming left V 1 base short and J 1 base short, with 8 bases between. CDR3 length: 15 amino acids. The germline gives CDR1 LGHNA, CDR2 YSLEER. CDR3 region: CASSQAARSYNEQFF. In DNA form, the CDR3 reads TGCGCCAGCAGCCAAGCGGCTAGGTCCTACAATGAGCAGTTCTTC.

This sequence joins TRBV28 and TRBJ1-4; a possible D gene is TRBD1 (6 bases). V was cut by 5 bases and J by 7 bases, with 14 bases left in between. Germline V gene data show CDR1 as MDHEN and CDR2 as SYDVKM. The CDR3 totals 14 residues. This CDR3 reads CASSLGASGEKLFF. CDR3 in DNA: TGTGCCAGCAGTCTGGGGGCTAGTGGTGAAAAACTGTTTTTT.

This chain joins TRBV2 and TRBJ1-2; D unresolved. The CDR3 runs to 14 residues. The V end was cut by 8 bases, the J end by 4 bases, with 17 bases between. Germline V CDR1 and CDR2: SNHLY, FYNNEI. This chain's CDR3 is CASGRPQDFYGYTF. In DNA, the CDR3 is TGTGCCAGCGGACGGCCTCAGGACTTCTATGGCTACACCTTC.

This clone was recorded once. V is TRBV28 and J is TRBJ1-1, with D possibly TRBD1 on 5 matching bases. Per the germline V gene, CDR1 is MDHEN and CDR2 is SYDVKM. The CDR3 length is 11 residues. V dropped 8 bases and J dropped 3 bases, with 7 bases sitting between them. The DNA for the CDR3 is TGTGCCAGCGCGGGGGACACTGAAGCTTTCTTT. Translated, it gives CASAGDTEAFF.

Only one count was recorded for this clone. The chain has TRBV27 and TRBJ1-5, with D tentatively TRBD1 (5 bases). CDR3 length equals 13 residues. V was trimmed by 5 bases and J by 5 bases, leaving 10 bases between them. The germline V gene encodes CDR1 MNHEY and CDR2 SMNVEV (reference sequence). The CDR3 region is CASSPDTYQPQHF. DNA for the CDR3: TGTGCCAGCAGTCCGGACACCTATCAGCCCCAGCATTTT.

V is TRBV7-2 and J is TRBJ2-3; a possible D gene is TRBD1 (7 bases). Trimming removed 2 bases at V and 4 bases at J, with 10 bases between. This CDR3 has 14 residues. CDR1 and CDR2 from the germline V gene are SGHTA and FQGNSA. The CDR3 sequence is CASSLRRGPDTQYF. The DNA of the CDR3 is TGTGCCAGCAGCTTAAGGAGGGGGCCAGATACGCAGTATTTT.

The chain uses TRBV5-6 and TRBJ1-4; D ambiguous. Per germline, CDR1 SGHDT and CDR2 YYEEEE. The V end was cut by 1 base, the J end by 5 bases, with 6 bases between. The CDR3 totals 13 residues. CDR3 DNA: TGTGCCAGCAGCTTGAATGAGAATGAAAAACTGTTTTTT. Its protein product is CASSLNENEKLFF.

This clone came up once. This chain connects TRBV5-1 to TRBJ2-5, with TRBD1 as a possible D gene (7 bases). The CDR3 is 14 residues long. Germline V gives CDR1 SGHRS, CDR2 YFSETQ. Deletions cut 4 bases from V and 4 bases from J, with 14 bases between. This CDR3 is CASSVRQGGETQYF. The CDR3 DNA reads as TGCGCCAGCAGCGTTAGACAGGGAGGAGAGACCCAGTACTTC.

This clone was observed a handful of times. The chain combines TRBV28 with TRBJ1-6; TRBD1 might be the D (6 bases). This CDR3 comprises 12 residues. Germline V lookup: CDR1 MDHEN, CDR2 SYDVKM. V gave up 6 bases and J gave up 13 bases, with 13 bases separating them. The CDR3 nucleotides are TGTGCCAGCAGAGTAGGGGGAGCTCCCCTCCACTTT. Its protein is CASRVGGAPLHF.

The chain uses TRBV6-5 and TRBJ1-1; 9 nucleotides line up with TRBD1. Trimming cost V 6 bases and J 5 bases; bases outside gene matches: 1. CDR3 size: 12 residues. The germline V gene encodes CDR1 MNHEY and CDR2 SVGAGI. The CDR3 loop reads CASRGQGTEAFF. Here the CDR3 DNA reads TGTGCCAGCAGGGGACAGGGAACTGAAGCTTTCTTT.

With respect to this clone: Other DNA sequences within the sample encode an identical CDR3. The J gene is TRBJ1-1, the V gene TRBV7-2; no firm D call. The CDR3 extends over 14 amino acids. The germline gives CDR1 SGHTA, CDR2 FQGNSA. Trimming removed 1 base from V and 0 bases from J, with 6 bases in between. CDR3 amino acids: CASSLGGLNTEAFF. The DNA of the CDR3 is TGTGCCAGCAGCTTAGGAGGGCTGAACACTGAAGCTTTCTTT.

The genes are TRBV5-5 and TRBJ1-2; no definite D call. V was clipped by 5 bases and J by 8 bases, with 16 bases between them. This CDR3 has 13 residues. The germline CDR1 and CDR2 sequences are SGHKS and YYEKEE (reference sequence). The CDR3 coding sequence is TGTGCCAGCAGTTACACAGATTTTTACGGCTACACCTTC. Its translation is CASSYTDFYGYTF.

The chain combines TRBV5-8 with TRBJ1-2; a possible D gene is TRBD1 (5 bases). The germline CDR1 and CDR2 sequences are SGHTS and YDEGEE. The CDR3 has 14 amino acids. V was shortened by 2 bases and J by 4 bases, with 12 bases between the two germline ends. CDR3 amino acids: CASSLGRGVYGYTF. The CDR3 bases are TGTGCCAGCAGCTTAGGGAGGGGAGTCTATGGCTACACCTTC.

This clone was observed a single time. The chain combines TRBV5-4 with TRBJ1-3; maybe TRBD1 (5 bases). The CDR3 spans 15 residues. The V end was cut by 4 bases, the J end by 0 bases, with 11 bases between. In germline, CDR1 is SGHNT, CDR2 YYREEE (reference sequence). The CDR3 loop reads CASSTGGFSGNTIYF. The CDR3 DNA is TGTGCCAGCAGCACTGGGGGGTTCTCTGGAAACACCATATATTTT.

CDR3 DNA sequence: TGTGCCTGGAGCAGAGACAGGGGCGGCAATCAGCCCCAGCATTTT. It encodes CAWSRDRGGNQPQHF. This chain links TRBV30 with TRBJ1-5, with TRBD1 matching over 8 bases. The CDR3 length is 15 residues. With 3 bases clipped from V and 2 bases from J, the junction kept 6 bases outside the gene matches. CDR1 is GTSNPN, CDR2 SVGIG, per germline (reference sequence).

This chain links TRBV14 with TRBJ2-3; the D gene is possibly TRBD2 (6 bases). The CDR3 has 17 amino acids. The ends were cut back, 2 bases at V and 0 bases at J, with 15 bases in the middle. CDR1 is SGHDN and CDR2 is FVKESK in the germline V gene. Here the CDR3 reads CASSQNLGGTSTDTQYF. In DNA form, the CDR3 reads TGTGCCAGCAGCCAAAACTTGGGCGGGACGAGCACAGATACGCAGTATTTT.

The chain joins TRBV13 to TRBJ1-5; no clear D gene. Trimming removed 0 bases at V and 6 bases at J, with 18 bases between. Germline CDR1 PRHDT, CDR2 FYEKMQ (reference sequence). The CDR3 totals 17 residues. CDR3 DNA: TGTGCCAGCAGCTTAGGGTCTGCGGGAGGGTGGTCTCAGCCCCAGCATTTT. Translated: CASSLGSAGGWSQPQHF. The whole variable domain, filled in from reference TRBV13 and TRBJ1-5, reads AAGVIQSPRHLIKEKRETATLKCYPIPRHDTVYWYQQGPGQDPQFLISFYEKMQSDKGSIPDRFSAQQFSDYHSELNMSSLELGDSALYFCASSLGSAGGWSQPQHFGDGTRLSIL.

This chain joins TRBV11-1 and TRBJ2-5; 8 nucleotides align to TRBD2. The CDR3 is 17 amino acids. Germline V gene data show CDR1 as SGHAT and CDR2 as FQDESV (reference sequence). Trimming cost V 2 bases and J 5 bases; bases outside gene matches: 13. CDR3 loop: CASSLSRGTGGFETQYF. The CDR3 DNA reads TGTGCCAGCAGCTTAAGCCGCGGGACGGGGGGGTTTGAGACCCAGTACTTC.

V is TRBV5-1 and J is TRBJ2-2; 8 nucleotides align to TRBD1. Germline lookup yields CDR1 SGHRS and CDR2 YFSETQ. This CDR3 has 15 amino acids. V was pared by 8 bases and J by 7 bases, with 13 bases of the junction left unmatched. The CDR3 is CASRPLTGDGGELFF. For the CDR3, the DNA is TGCGCCAGTCGACCGCTGACAGGGGACGGCGGGGAGCTGTTTTTT. Based on the CDR3 plus reference TRBV5-1 and TRBJ2-2, the full variable domain is KAGVTQTPRYLIKTRGQQVTLSCSPISGHRSVSWYQQTPGQGLQFLFEYFSETQRNKGNFPGRFSGRQFSNSRSEMNVSTLELGDSALYLCASRPLTGDGGELFFGEGSRLTVL.

The chain recombines TRBV5-1 with TRBJ1-2; 11 bases match TRBD1. The CDR3 length is 15 residues. V lost 4 bases, J lost 7 bases, and 9 bases stayed unmatched. Germline V gene sequence: CDR1 SGHRS, CDR2 YFSETQ. The CDR3 sequence is CASSPGQGAGFGYTF. CDR3 DNA sequence: TGCGCCAGCAGCCCCGGACAGGGGGCCGGTTTTGGCTACACCTTC.

V is TRBV5-6 and J is TRBJ1-1; 8 bases are shared with TRBD1. The junction had 3 bases not matched to a gene; V was cut back by 0 bases and J by 2 bases. CDR1 SGHDT and CDR2 YYEEEE come from the germline V gene. This CDR3 has 15 residues. Written as DNA, the CDR3 is TGTGCCAGCAGCTTGGGACAGGGGATTAACACTGAAGCTTTCTTT. It specifies CASSLGQGINTEAFF.

This clone was detected only a few times. J is TRBJ2-7 and V is TRBV19; TRBD1 matches 8 bases. Trimming took 11 bases from V and 0 from J; bases not matched to a gene: 9. The V gene's germline CDR1 is LNHDA and CDR2 SQIVND (reference sequence). This CDR3 is 14 amino acids long. The DNA for the CDR3 is TGTGCCTCAGGGGGGACAGGTAACTCCTACGAGCAGTACTTC. The encoded protein is CASGGTGNSYEQYF.